The source of this TCR beta chain is a study of OX40 agonist ivuxolimab in advanced cancers. Overall study findings and caveats: Circulating CD4+ and CD8+ T cells showed clonal expansion by week 6 at 0.1 to 3.0 mg/kg.

Germline V gene data show CDR1 as LGHNA and CDR2 as YSLEER. The CDR3 consists of 16 residues. Germline trimming cut 1 base from V and 7 bases from J; bases unmatched to any gene: 10. Enrollment shut out patients with autoimmune disease history or systemic immunosuppression. Notes on this clone: Its target is not known.

Libraries were prepared by immunoSEQ multiplex PCR; TCRdb keeps only in-frame clonotypes and omits some of them. The table has approximately 99,000 clones, more than 95% seen once. This chain links TRBV4-3 with TRBJ2-7, with TRBD2 identical over 10 bases. The sequence was obtained from an adult with an advanced solid tumor such as melanoma, head and neck, liver or kidney cancer. This specimen consisted of CD4+ or CD8+ T cells sorted from blood, obtained in a trial of the OX40 agonist ivuxolimab. This chain's CDR3 is CASSQGPSGRAKEQYF. The CDR3 DNA reads TGCGCCAGCAGCCAAGGCCCCAGCGGGAGGGCCAAAGAGCAGTACTTC.